The clone carrying this TCR beta chain has more than one count but fewer than ten. Its cognate antigen is unknown. The data are from a study of T-cell reconstitution after alpha-beta-depleted transplantation in children. General study findings and limits: When one year had passed after transplant, most T-cell counts and diversity came from newly produced T cells. The study traced high day-60 TCRbeta diversity in some patients to surviving recipient T cells and thymic progenitors. Reported findings indicate that, about two months after transplant, alpha-beta T cells came from several hundred expanded clones, which were derived from non-depleted graft cells.

The TCRbeta library incorporated unique molecular identifiers. One entry per CDR3 protein results from TCRdb running MiXCR on the PCR reads. The sample consists of about 980,000 distinct CDR3 sequences, around 30% of them appearing once. Here the sequenced sample was PBMCs, mostly from graft donor cells, taken 360 days after TCRalphabeta/CD19-depleted stem cell transplant. The sequence derives from a boy under two years old who had a stem cell transplant for SCID, so the T cells may come from the graft donor.

Written as DNA, the CDR3 is TGCAGTGCTAGATCTGGGGGGGCCTACTACAATGAGCAGTTCTTC. Its translation is CSARSGGAYYNEQFF. This chain connects TRBV20-1 to TRBJ2-1, with a tentative D call TRBD2 (7 bases). V was cut by 2 bases and J by 3 bases, with 14 bases left in between. Germline V gives CDR1 DFQATT, CDR2 SNEGSKA (reference sequence). The CDR3 is 15 residues long.